A selection of T cell receptor beta chains follows, all from one sample in a study of control samples from healthy donors and cancer patients. Method: immunoSEQ multiplex PCR; TCRdb's copy keeps in-frame clones and lacks some. Its table records some 180,000 clones. Sequencing was done on a sample of blood. The receptors originated from a woman aged 25 to 45 in good health. The CDR3 runs from the conserved cysteine through the conserved F or W. The D gene is left open where the match is weak.

>NA|TRBJ2-5|TRBV27|13
TGTGCCAGCAGACCAATAAACCAAGAGACCCAGTACTTC
CASRPINQETQYF
>TRBD1|TRBJ1-2|TRBV29-1|13
TGCAGCGTTGGCGGGACAGGGTTGGCGGGCTACACCTTC
CSVGGTGLAGYTF
>NA|TRBJ1-2|TRBV27|14
TGTGCCAGCGGGGCTTCGGGTGGGAACTATGGCTACACCTTC
CASGASGGNYGYTF
>TRBD2|TRBJ2-1|TRBV7-8|16
TGTGCCAGCAGCTATAGCGGGGGGGCCGCTTACAATGAGCAGTTCTTC
CASSYSGGAAYNEQFF
>NA|TRBJ1-2|TRBV5-1|17
TGCGCCAGCAGCTTCGGCTGGGGGGGACTCCTTGACGATGTCTACACCTTC
CASSFGWGGLLDDVYTF
>TRBD1|TRBJ1-1|TRBV5-1|13
TGCGCCAGCAGCCTACAACAGGGGAATGAAGCTTTCTTT
CASSLQQGNEAFF
>TRBD1|TRBJ1-2|TRBV2|14
TGTGCCAGCAGTACGGACAGGGGGAACTATGGCTACACCTTC
CASSTDRGNYGYTF
>NA|TRBJ1-1|TRBV7-8|17
TGTGCCAGCAGCTTAACACTCACGGGTAGTTCGAACACTGAAGCTTTCTTT
CASSLTLTGSSNTEAFF
>NA|TRBJ2-7|TRBV18|13
TGTGCCAGCTCCCGACTCTCCGGGGACGAGCAGTACTTC
CASSRLSGDEQYF
>NA|TRBJ2-7|TRBV5-8|15
TGTGCCAGCAGCTTGTGGGCGGGGAAGGACCACGAGCAGTACTTC
CASSLWAGKDHEQYF
>TRBD2|TRBJ2-2|TRBV2|17
TGTGCCAGCGTTCGGGCCGCTAGCGGGGGGGCCTTCGGGGAGCTGTTTTTT
CASVRAASGGAFGELFF
>TRBD1|TRBJ2-7|TRBV5-4|14
TGTGCCAGCAGCTTGGGACAGGGGGCGCCTGAGCAGTACTTC
CASSLGQGAPEQYF
>NA|TRBJ1-3|TRBV20-1|14
TGCAGTGCTAGTCGCCGAGAGCCTGGAAACACCATATATTTT
CSASRREPGNTIYF
>TRBD1|TRBJ1-1|TRBV5-6|12
TGTGCCAGCAGCCCGGACAGGGGTAAAGCTTTCTTT
CASSPDRGKAFF
>TRBD1|TRBJ2-5|TRBV12-3/TRBV12-4|13
TGTGCCAGCAGTCGGACAGGTCTGGAGACCCAGTACTTC
CASSRTGLETQYF
>NA|TRBJ2-5|TRBV7-3|15
TGTGCCAGCAGCCTTGGAGGGGGGGCCTGGGAGACCCAGTACTTC
CASSLGGGAWETQYF